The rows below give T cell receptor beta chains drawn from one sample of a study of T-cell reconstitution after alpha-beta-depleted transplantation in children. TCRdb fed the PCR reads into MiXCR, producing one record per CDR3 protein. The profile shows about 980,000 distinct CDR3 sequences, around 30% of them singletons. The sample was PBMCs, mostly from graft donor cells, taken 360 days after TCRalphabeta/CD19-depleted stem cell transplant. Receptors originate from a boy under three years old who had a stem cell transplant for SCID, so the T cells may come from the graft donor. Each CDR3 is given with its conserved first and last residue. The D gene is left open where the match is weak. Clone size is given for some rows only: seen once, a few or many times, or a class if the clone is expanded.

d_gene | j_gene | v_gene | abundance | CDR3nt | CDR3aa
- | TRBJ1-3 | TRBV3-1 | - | TGTGCCAGCAGCCAACTTACAGGGTCTGGAAACACCATATATTTT | CASSQLTGSGNTIYF
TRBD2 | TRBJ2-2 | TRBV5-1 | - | TGCGCCAGCAGCTTGAAGGGAGGGTCCACCGGGGAGCTGTTTTTT | CASSLKGGSTGELFF
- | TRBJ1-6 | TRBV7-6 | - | TGTGCCAGCAGCTTCCCCGACAGGAGACATTCACCCCTCCACTTT | CASSFPDRRHSPLHF
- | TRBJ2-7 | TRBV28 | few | TGTGCCAGCTCAGACGGAGTCTACGAGCAGTACTTC | CASSDGVYEQYF
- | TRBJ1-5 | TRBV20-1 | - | TGCAGTGCTAGAATAGGGGTGAATCAGCCCCAGCATTTT | CSARIGVNQPQHF
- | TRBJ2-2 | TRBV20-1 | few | TGCAGTGCTAGAGTCAGGAACACCGGGGAGCTGTTTTTT | CSARVRNTGELFF
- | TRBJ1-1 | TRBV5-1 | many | TGCGCCAGCAGCTTGGCCCTCGGCGGTTGGGGTTGGAACACTGAAGCTTTCTTT | CASSLALGGWGWNTEAFF
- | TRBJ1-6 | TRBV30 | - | TGTGCCTGGAGTGACTGGATGACACCCCTCCACTTT | CAWSDWMTPLHF
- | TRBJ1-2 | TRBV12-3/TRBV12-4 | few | TGTGCCAGCAGTTTAGGAACCAGTGTGGATGGCTACACCTTC | CASSLGTSVDGYTF
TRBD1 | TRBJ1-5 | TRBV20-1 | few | TGCAGTGCCCTTACAGGGGTGTACGAACAGCCCCAGCATTTT | CSALTGVYEQPQHF
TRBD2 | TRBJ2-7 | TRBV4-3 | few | TGCGCCAGCAGCCACCAAAAGTCCGCGGGGGGCGCATACGAGCAGTACTTC | CASSHQKSAGGAYEQYF
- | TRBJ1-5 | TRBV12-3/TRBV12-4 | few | TGTGCCAGCAGTTTAAGACAGGCCGGCAATCAGCCCCAGCATTTT | CASSLRQAGNQPQHF
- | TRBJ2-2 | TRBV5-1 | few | TGCGCCAGCAGTCGCGTTATAGGGGGTTGGAACACCGGGGAGCTGTTTTTT | CASSRVIGGWNTGELFF
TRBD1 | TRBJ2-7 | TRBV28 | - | TGTGCCAGCAGTTTGGGACAGGCCCTACGTAAGCAGTACTTC | CASSLGQALRKQYF
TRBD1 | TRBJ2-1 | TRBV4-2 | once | TGTGCCAGCAGCCAAGAGGGGACAGGGACCTTCTCCTACAATGAGCAGTTCTTC | CASSQEGTGTFSYNEQFF
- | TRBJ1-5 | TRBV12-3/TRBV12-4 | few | TGTGCCAGCAGTTTATTGGTGGGTCAGCCCCAGCATTTT | CASSLLVGQPQHF
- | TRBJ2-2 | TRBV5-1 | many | TGCGCCAGCAGCTTGGGGGCTTCCAACACCGGGGAGCTGTTTTTT | CASSLGASNTGELFF
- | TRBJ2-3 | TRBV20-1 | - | TGCAGTGCTAGATTCGGTCGGCTTTCAGATACGCAGTATTTT | CSARFGRLSDTQYF
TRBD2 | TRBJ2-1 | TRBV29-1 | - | TGCAGCGTTGCATCGGGGGGTAATCGTAGAGAGCAGTTCTTC | CSVASGGNRREQFF
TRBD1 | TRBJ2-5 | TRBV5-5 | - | TGTGCCAGCAGGCCGGACAGGGGTATACAGACCCAGTACTTC | CASRPDRGIQTQYF
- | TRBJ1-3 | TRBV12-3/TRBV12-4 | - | TGTGCCAGCAACGCTCAAATTAGCTCTGGAAACACCATATATTTT | CASNAQISSGNTIYF
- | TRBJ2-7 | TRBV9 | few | TGTGCCAGCAGCGTAGAGCCCAGGTGGGCGGGGCACGAGCAGTACTTC | CASSVEPRWAGHEQYF
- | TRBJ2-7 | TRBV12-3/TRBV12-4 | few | TGTGCCAGCAGTAGGCGGAACTACGAGCAGTACTTC | CASSRRNYEQYF
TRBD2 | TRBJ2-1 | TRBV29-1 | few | TGCAGCGCCGTAGCGGGGGGGTTTATGAATGAGCAGTTCTTC | CSAVAGGFMNEQFF
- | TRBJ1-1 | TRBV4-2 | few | TGTGCCAGCAGCCCTGGCTCGGTCGGGACTGAAGCTTTCTTT | CASSPGSVGTEAFF
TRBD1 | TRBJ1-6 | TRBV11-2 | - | TGTGCCAGCAGCTTAGGGGGACAGGGAGGTTCACCCCTCCACTTT | CASSLGGQGGSPLHF
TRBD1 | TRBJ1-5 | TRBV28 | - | TGTGCCAGCAGGCCCGGGACAGGAGGGGCCCTTGGTCAGCCCCAGCATTTT | CASRPGTGGALGQPQHF
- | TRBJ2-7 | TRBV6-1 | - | TGTGCCAGCAGGCTGGGGGGTACCCACGAGCAGTACTTC | CASRLGGTHEQYF
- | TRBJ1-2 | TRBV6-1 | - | TGTGCCAGCAGCCCCGACATTCTGGGTGGCTACACCTTC | CASSPDILGGYTF
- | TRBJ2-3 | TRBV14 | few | TGTGCCAGCAGCCAAGAGGGCACTTACACAGATACGCAGTATTTT | CASSQEGTYTDTQYF
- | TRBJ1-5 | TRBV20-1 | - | TGCAGTGCTAGAGATTCGGAACGTCTGAATCAGCCCCAGCATTTT | CSARDSERLNQPQHF
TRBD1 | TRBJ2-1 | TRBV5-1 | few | TGCGCCAGCAGCGCGGGACAGGGCAATGAGCAGTTCTTC | CASSAGQGNEQFF
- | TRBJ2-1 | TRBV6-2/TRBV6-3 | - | TGTGCCAGCAGCCACCGGCGACTAGATTGGGTTTACGGTGAGCAGTTCTTC | CASSHRRLDWVYGEQFF
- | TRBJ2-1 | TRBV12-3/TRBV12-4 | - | TGTGCCAGCAGTTTTTGGTTGGGAGGCAGGTCGTCCTACAATGAGCAGTTCTTC | CASSFWLGGRSSYNEQFF
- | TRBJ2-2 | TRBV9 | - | TGTGCCAGCAGCTCAGGGAGTAGCACCGGGGAGCTGTTTTTT | CASSSGSSTGELFF
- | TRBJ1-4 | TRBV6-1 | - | TGTGCCAGCAGAGTCGACAGTCCCGGCGGAAAACTGTTTTTT | CASRVDSPGGKLFF
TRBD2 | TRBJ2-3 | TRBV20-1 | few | TGCAGTGCTAGAGGTCTAGCGGACGTAGGGGATACGCAGTATTTT | CSARGLADVGDTQYF
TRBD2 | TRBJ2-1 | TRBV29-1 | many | TGCAGCGTTCGACTAGCGGGGGGGAATGAGCAGTTCTTC | CSVRLAGGNEQFF
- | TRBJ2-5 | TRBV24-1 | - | TGTGCCACCAGTGATTTAGGGCTCCCCACGGAGACCCAGTACTTC | CATSDLGLPTETQYF
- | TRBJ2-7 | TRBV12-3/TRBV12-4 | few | TGTGCCAGCAGTTTTACCCAAGCCGAGCAGTACTTC | CASSFTQAEQYF
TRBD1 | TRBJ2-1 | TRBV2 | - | TGTGCCAGCAGTCCGACTACAGGGGGCAATGAGCAGTTCTTC | CASSPTTGGNEQFF
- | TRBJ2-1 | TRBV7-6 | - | TGTGCCAGCAGCTCGGGCGGGGAGTACAATGAGCAGTTCTTC | CASSSGGEYNEQFF
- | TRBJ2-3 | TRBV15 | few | TGTGCCACCAGCAGTGAACTATACACAGATACGCAGTATTTT | CATSSELYTDTQYF
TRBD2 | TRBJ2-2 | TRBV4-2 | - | TGTGCCAGCAGCCGCCGCCCCTCTAGCGGGGGGGCCAGCACCGGGGAGCTGTTTTTT | CASSRRPSSGGASTGELFF
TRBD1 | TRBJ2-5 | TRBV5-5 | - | TGTGCCAGCAGCCCGGGACCAGGGGGCGCTGAGACCCAGTACTTC | CASSPGPGGAETQYF
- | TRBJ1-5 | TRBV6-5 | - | TGTGCCAGCAGTAGTCGAGGAATGCATAGCAATCAGCCCCAGCATTTT | CASSSRGMHSNQPQHF
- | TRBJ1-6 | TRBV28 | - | TGTGCCAGCAGTTACGTGGGTTCACCCCTCCACTTT | CASSYVGSPLHF
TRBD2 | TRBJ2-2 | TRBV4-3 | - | TGCGCCAGCAGCCAAGATTCGACTAGCGGGGGGACCGGGGAGCTGTTTTTT | CASSQDSTSGGTGELFF
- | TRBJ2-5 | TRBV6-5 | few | TGTGCCAGCAGTTACTATTTAACGGGAAATCTACAAGAGACCCAGTACTTC | CASSYYLTGNLQETQYF
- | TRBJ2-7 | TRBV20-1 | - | TGCAGTGCTAGAGATCGGCGGACTGACACCTACGAGCAGTACTTC | CSARDRRTDTYEQYF
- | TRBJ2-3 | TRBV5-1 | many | TGCGCCAGCAGCTTGAGGCAGAGCACAGATACGCAGTATTTT | CASSLRQSTDTQYF
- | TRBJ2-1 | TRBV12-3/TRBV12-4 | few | TGTGCCAGCAGTTCTCCAGCCTGGCACAAGGATGAGCAGTTCTTC | CASSSPAWHKDEQFF
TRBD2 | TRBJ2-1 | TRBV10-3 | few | TGTGCCATCAGTGATAGGGGACTAGCGGGGGATGAGCAGTTCTTC | CAISDRGLAGDEQFF
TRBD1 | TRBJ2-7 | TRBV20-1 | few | TGCAGTGCTAGGAGGGACAGGGGCGACGAGCAGTACTTC | CSARRDRGDEQYF
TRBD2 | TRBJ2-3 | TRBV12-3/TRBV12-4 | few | TGTGCCAGCAGTCAAGGACTAGCGGGGGGCCGGGAAGATACGCAGTATTTT | CASSQGLAGGREDTQYF